One sample yielded the 32 T cell receptor beta chains listed below, sequenced in a study of PD-1 and CTLA-4 blockade in melanoma. Using immunoSEQ multiplex PCR, the repertoire was profiled, and TCRdb retains in-frame clones only, with some absent. The sample holds around 29,000 clones, 70% to 90% seen once. Here the sequenced sample was CD8+ T cells from peripheral blood, taken before anti-PD-1 treatment. These receptors came from a human donor with melanoma.

This chain links TRBV11-2 with TRBJ2-1; 8 nucleotides align to TRBD2. Per germline, CDR1 SGHAT and CDR2 FQNNGV. This CDR3 spans 15 amino acids. With 7 bases clipped from V and 0 bases from J, the junction kept 5 bases outside the gene matches. The CDR3 is CASTLAGSSYNEQFF. DNA of the CDR3: TGTGCCAGCACTTTAGCGGGGAGCTCCTACAATGAGCAGTTCTTC.

The genes are TRBV6-5 and TRBJ2-7, with D possibly being TRBD2 (6 bases). Germline CDR1 is MNHEY and CDR2 is SVGAGI. The V end was cut by 0 bases, the J end by 0 bases, with 12 bases between. The CDR3 covers 16 residues. The CDR3 DNA sequence: TGTGCCAGCAGTTACTCTAGCGGATCCAGCTCCTACGAGCAGTACTTC. Translation: CASSYSSGSSSYEQYF.

CDR3 protein: CASSVGPQGNYEQYF. Written as DNA, the CDR3 is TGTGCCAGCAGTGTTGGACCACAGGGGAACTACGAGCAGTACTTC. The V and J genes are TRBV28 and TRBJ2-7; 7 positions match TRBD1. V was pared by 5 bases and J by 3 bases, with 10 bases of the junction left unmatched. CDR1 is MDHEN, CDR2 SYDVKM, per germline. The CDR3 runs 15 residues. The full variable domain, with the rest looked up from reference TRBV28 and TRBJ2-7, is DVKVTQSSRYLVKRTGEKVFLECVQDMDHENMFWYRQDPGLGLRLIYFSYDVKMKEKGDIPEGYSVSREKKERFSLILESASTNQTSMYLCASSVGPQGNYEQYFGPGTRLTVT.

The CDR3 nucleotides read TGTGCCAGCAGCCAAGACGGGCGGGTCAATGAGCAGTTCTTC. Translation gives CASSQDGRVNEQFF. The chain recombines TRBV3-1 (or the pseudogene TRBV3-2) with TRBJ2-1; weak D call: TRBD2 (5 bases). Trimming took 0 bases from V and 6 from J, leaving 9 bases between them. The CDR3 totals 14 residues. The germline V gene encodes CDR1 LGHDT and CDR2 YNNKEL (reference sequence).

The chain couples TRBV6-5 to TRBJ2-7; 8 nucleotides agree with TRBD2. Germline CDR1 MNHEY, CDR2 SVGAGI. The V segment lost 11 bases and the J segment 5 bases; nucleotides outside the gene matches: 14. CDR3 size: 14 residues. CDR3 in amino acids: CASYSGELKDEQYF. CDR3 nucleotide sequence: TGTGCCTCCTATAGCGGGGAGCTTAAGGACGAGCAGTACTTC.

V usage is TRBV19 and J usage is TRBJ2-7; a weak D match, TRBD1 (6 bases). Trimming pared 1 base from V and 0 bases from J, leaving 10 bases between. Per germline, CDR1 LNHDA and CDR2 SQIVND (reference sequence). The length of the CDR3 is 15 residues. The CDR3 bases are TGTGCCAGTAGTATAGTTCAGGGGAGCTCCTACGAGCAGTACTTC. As protein: CASSIVQGSSYEQYF.

This chain joins TRBV5-1 and TRBJ1-2; no firm D call. Trimming shortened V by 0 bases and J by 8 bases, and 8 bases separated the two germline ends. The CDR3 sequence is 12 residues long. In germline, CDR1 is SGHRS, CDR2 YFSETQ. CDR3 nucleotides: TGCGCCAGCAGCTTGGGAGGAGGAGGCTACACCTTC. This sequence encodes CASSLGGGGYTF.

Points on this clone: The DNA is omitted, as the CDR3 cannot be located on it reliably, and the CDR3 follows TCRdb's listing. This chain connects TRBV6-2 or TRBV6-3 to TRBJ2-1; the DNA was not used to check the table's D call, TRBD1. Germline V CDR1 and CDR2: MNHEY, SVGEGT. The length of the CDR3 is 13 amino acids, counting both ends. The CDR3 region is CASSSSTGDEQFF.

The chain employs TRBV3-1 (or the pseudogene TRBV3-2) and TRBJ2-1; TRBD2 aligns across 8 bases. The CDR3 runs 17 residues. The V gene's germline CDR1 is LGHDT and CDR2 YNNKEL (reference sequence). The V gene end was trimmed by 0 bases and the J gene end by 5 bases; junction bases not matched to a gene: 9. The CDR3: CASSQDTSGRGDNEQFF. CDR3 bases: TGTGCCAGCAGCCAAGATACGAGCGGGAGAGGTGACAATGAGCAGTTCTTC.

The chain links TRBV6-5 to TRBJ1-4; D gene uncertain. This CDR3 has 13 amino acids. Germline values: CDR1 MNHEY, CDR2 SVGAGI. V lost 4 bases and J 5 bases, leaving 8 bases between the germline ends. The CDR3 sequence: CASSSLGNEKLFF. CDR3 coding DNA: TGTGCCAGCAGTTCCTTAGGGAATGAAAAACTGTTTTTT.

The chain joins TRBV7-2 to TRBJ2-5; D may be TRBD2 (6 bases). Germline V lookup: CDR1 SGHTA, CDR2 FQGNSA. CDR3 length: 14 residues. Trimming took off 5 bases at V and 3 bases at J, with 13 bases between the two ends. The DNA for the CDR3 is TGTGCCAGCAGCCCATATAGCGGAGAAGAGACCCAGTACTTC. This sequence encodes CASSPYSGEETQYF.

The CDR3 region is CASSSGTSIGGYEQYF. As DNA, the CDR3 is TGTGCCAGCAGCTCCGGGACCTCAATCGGTGGGTACGAGCAGTACTTC. The chain has TRBV5-6 and TRBJ2-7; D may correspond to TRBD1 or TRBD2 (5 bases each). The V end was cut by 3 bases, the J end by 4 bases, with 20 bases between. The CDR3 is 16 amino acids. Germline V gene sequence: CDR1 SGHDT, CDR2 YYEEEE.

V usage is TRBV5-8 and J usage is TRBJ1-4; 7 positions match TRBD1. Looked up from germline, CDR1 is SGHTS and CDR2 is YDEGEE. This CDR3 is 13 amino acids long. The J segment lost 12 bases and the V segment lost 6 bases, leaving 11 bases of the junction unmatched. The CDR3 reads CASTGTASWELFF. In DNA, the CDR3 is TGTGCCAGCACCGGGACAGCCTCATGGGAACTGTTTTTT. The variable domain in full, with the rest retrieved from reference TRBV5-8 and TRBJ1-4, is EAGVTQSPTHLIKTRGQQATLRCSPISGHTSVYWYQQALGLGLQFLLWYDEGEERNRGNFPPRFSGRQFPNYSSELNVNALELEDSALYLCASTGTASWELFFGSGTQLSVL.

This clone is a singleton in its sample. The gene calls are TRBV27 and TRBJ1-5; a weak D match, TRBD1 (5 bases). From germline, CDR1 is MNHEY and CDR2 SMNVEV (reference sequence). The CDR3 totals 15 residues. V was clipped by 2 bases and J by 6 bases, with 14 bases between them. Here the CDR3 DNA reads TGTGCCAGCAGTTTAGGTGGGGCTGGAGGTCAGCCCCAGCATTTT. Translating it yields CASSLGGAGGQPQHF.

The chain is built from TRBV2 and TRBJ1-1, with D unresolved. The germline CDR1 and CDR2 sequences are SNHLY and FYNNEI. V shed 1 base and J shed 8 bases, with 5 bases lying between them. The CDR3 extends over 11 amino acids. The CDR3 loop reads CASSEGQEAFF. DNA of the CDR3: TGTGCCAGCAGTGAAGGGCAAGAAGCTTTCTTT.

The gene calls are TRBV30 and TRBJ2-7; unclear D gene. The germline CDR1 and CDR2 sequences are GTSNPN and SVGIG (reference sequence). The CDR3 sequence is 13 residues long. V lost 0 bases and J lost 3, with 9 bases in between. This CDR3 reads CAWSVGRSYEQYF. CDR3 DNA: TGTGCCTGGAGTGTAGGACGCAGCTACGAGCAGTACTTC. The full variable domain, completed using reference TRBV30 and TRBJ2-7, is SQTIHQWPATLVQPVGSPLSLECTVEGTSNPNLYWYRQAAGRGLQLLFYSVGIGQISSEVPQNLSASRPQDRQFILSSKKLLLSDSGFYLCAWSVGRSYEQYFGPGTRLTVT.

V is TRBV7-9 and J is TRBJ1-1; no clear D gene. V was cut by 0 bases and J by 4 bases, with 0 bases left in between. Germline V gene sequence: CDR1 SEHNR, CDR2 FQNEAQ (reference sequence). This CDR3 spans 11 amino acids. The DNA for the CDR3 is TGTGCCAGCAGCTTAGCCACTGAAGCTTTCTTT. Amino acid sequence: CASSLATEAFF.

Only one count was recorded for this clone. This rearrangement joins TRBV30 to TRBJ2-1, with D possibly TRBD2 on 5 matching bases. This CDR3 contains 13 residues. Trimming left V 2 bases short and J 8 bases short, with 13 bases between. Germline CDR1 reads GTSNPN; CDR2 reads SVGIG (reference sequence). The CDR3 loop is CAWSWNTRDEQFF. In DNA form, the CDR3 reads TGTGCCTGGAGTTGGAATACTAGGGATGAGCAGTTCTTC.

The gene calls are TRBV7-9 and TRBJ2-1; the match to TRBD2 covers 13 bases. CDR1 is SEHNR, CDR2 FQNEAQ, per germline (reference sequence). Germline trimming cut 5 bases from V and 4 bases from J; bases unmatched to any gene: 5. The CDR3 is made up of 16 amino acids. The CDR3 DNA follows: TGTGCCAGCAGCCAGCCGGGACTAGCGGGGTACAATGAGCAGTTCTTC. Protein sequence: CASSQPGLAGYNEQFF.

This chain links TRBV12-3 or TRBV12-4 with TRBJ2-3, with TRBD2 matching 8 bases. The CDR3 is 13 amino acids. The trim removed 3 bases at V and 6 bases at J, leaving 2 bases unmatched. CDR3 DNA sequence: TGTGCCAGCAGTTTCGGGGGGGCCGATACGCAGTATTTT. Translated: CASSFGGADTQYF.

The genes are TRBV4-1 and TRBJ1-1; no clear D gene. V lost 0 bases, J lost 4 bases, and 6 bases lay in between. The CDR3 extends over 13 amino acids. CDR1 and CDR2 from the germline V gene are MGHRA and YSYEKL. The CDR3 protein is CASSQDTVTEAFF. The CDR3 region has the DNA TGCGCCAGCAGCCAAGACACGGTCACTGAAGCTTTCTTT.

The chain carries TRBV30 and TRBJ2-7, with D tentatively TRBD2 (6 bases). V was cut by 3 bases and J by 2 bases, with 11 bases left in between. Germline-derived CDR1 and CDR2 are GTSNPN and SVGIG (reference sequence). CDR3 size: 13 residues. The CDR3 DNA reads as TGTGCCTGGAGGGAGACTAGTGCCTACGAGCAGTACTTC. Translated, it gives CAWRETSAYEQYF.

The genes are TRBV24-1 and TRBJ2-3, with D maybe TRBD2 (8 bases). The germline V gene has CDR1 KGHDR and CDR2 SFDVKD. Trimming pared 5 bases from V and 8 bases from J, leaving 19 bases between. CDR3 size: 15 residues. The CDR3 DNA reads TGTGCCACCAGTGGAGGACTAGCCCCAGGGGGTACGCAGTATTTT. Residues: CATSGGLAPGGTQYF.

The V call is TRBV15, the J call TRBJ1-2, with TRBD1 as a possible D gene (5 bases). Germline CDR1 reads LNHNV; CDR2 reads YYDKDF (reference sequence). The V end was cut by 3 bases, the J end by 7 bases, with 21 bases between. The CDR3 loop spans 16 amino acids. In DNA, the CDR3 is TGTGCCACCAGCAGCCTTCACCAGGTGGGGCCCGGTGGCTACACCTTC. Residues: CATSSLHQVGPGGYTF.

The J gene is TRBJ2-7, the V gene TRBV4-1; 10 bases agree with TRBD1. Germline CDR1 reads MGHRA; CDR2 reads YSYEKL. The CDR3 length is 15 residues. The junction had 8 bases not matched to a gene; V was cut back by 4 bases and J by 5 bases. The CDR3 nucleotides read TGCGCCAGCAGCCGTCAGACAGGGGGCTTGGACGAGCAGTACTTC. It specifies CASSRQTGGLDEQYF.

The genes are TRBV7-9 and TRBJ1-2, with D unclear. The CDR3 has 14 residues. V lost 4 bases, J lost 4 bases, and 13 bases lay in between. From germline, CDR1 is SEHNR and CDR2 FQNEAQ (reference sequence). CDR3 residues: CASSSSQGSYGYTF. The CDR3 bases are TGTGCCAGCAGCTCGTCTCAAGGAAGCTATGGCTACACCTTC.

The CDR3 sequence is CATSDFWENEQFF. The CDR3 coding sequence is TGTGCCACCAGTGATTTTTGGGAGAATGAGCAGTTCTTC. V and J are TRBV24-1 and TRBJ2-1; D perhaps matches TRBD2 (5 bases). Germline V gives CDR1 KGHDR, CDR2 SFDVKD. Trimming shortened V by 1 base and J by 7 bases, and 7 bases separated the two germline ends. The CDR3 is 13 amino acids.

This sequence joins TRBV3-1 (or the pseudogene TRBV3-2) and TRBJ2-1, with TRBD2 matching over 13 bases. With V trimmed by 0 bases and J by 10 bases, 6 bases remained unmatched. The germline gives CDR1 LGHDT, CDR2 YNNKEL (reference sequence). This CDR3 contains 16 residues. The chain's CDR3 is CASSQEGLAGAEEQFF. CDR3 sequence (DNA): TGTGCCAGCAGCCAAGAAGGACTAGCGGGGGCCGAGGAGCAGTTCTTC.

CDR3 in amino acids: CASRPGGDGELFF. Here the CDR3 DNA reads TGTGCCAGCAGACCAGGGGGGGACGGGGAGCTGTTTTTT. The rearrangement links TRBV7-2 to TRBJ2-2; either TRBD1 or TRBD2 may supply D (7 bases each). Trimming removed 6 bases at V and 7 bases at J, with 12 bases between. Germline-derived CDR1 and CDR2 are SGHTA and FQGNSA. CDR3 length: 13 amino acids.

The chain links TRBV7-8 to TRBJ2-2; 8 bases are shared with TRBD1. V lost 5 bases, J lost 4 bases, and 3 bases stayed unmatched. The CDR3 totals 14 residues. CDR1 is SGHVS and CDR2 is FQNEAQ in the germline V gene. The CDR3: CASSRQGTTGELFF. CDR3 coding DNA: TGTGCCAGCAGCCGACAGGGGACCACCGGGGAGCTGTTTTTT. Full variable domain (remainder filled in from reference TRBV7-8 and TRBJ2-2): GAGVSQSPRYKVAKRGQDVALRCDPISGHVSLFWYQQALGQGPEFLTYFQNEAQLDKSGLPSDRFFAERPEGSVSTLKIQRTQQEDSAVYLCASSRQGTTGELFFGEGSRLTVL.

The gene calls are TRBV29-1 and TRBJ2-1; 12 bases align to TRBD2. The V segment lost 3 bases and the J segment 11 bases; nucleotides outside the gene matches: 5. The germline V gene encodes CDR1 SQVTM and CDR2 ANQGSEA. The CDR3 covers 13 residues. CDR3 bases: TGCAGCGTTGATGAGACTAGCGGGAGACAGCAGTTCTTC. Translated: CSVDETSGRQQFF.

The chain couples TRBV13 to TRBJ1-1; TRBD1 agrees at 12 bases. Germline V gene sequence: CDR1 PRHDT, CDR2 FYEKMQ (reference sequence). The CDR3 sequence is 17 residues long. The J segment lost 0 bases and the V segment lost 5 bases, leaving 7 bases of the junction unmatched. The CDR3 region has the DNA TGTGCCAGCAGCCCTGGGACAGGGGGCTTATTGAACACTGAAGCTTTCTTT. It codes for CASSPGTGGLLNTEAFF.